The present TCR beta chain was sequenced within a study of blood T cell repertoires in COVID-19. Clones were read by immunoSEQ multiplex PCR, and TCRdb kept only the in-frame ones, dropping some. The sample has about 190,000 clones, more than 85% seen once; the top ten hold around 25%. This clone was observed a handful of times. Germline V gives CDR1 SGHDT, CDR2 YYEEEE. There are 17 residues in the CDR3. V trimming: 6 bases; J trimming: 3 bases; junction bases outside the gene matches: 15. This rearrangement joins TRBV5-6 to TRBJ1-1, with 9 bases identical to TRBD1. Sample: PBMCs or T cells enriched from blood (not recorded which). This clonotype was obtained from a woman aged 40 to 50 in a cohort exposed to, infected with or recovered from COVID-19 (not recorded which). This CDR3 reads CASNIRWGTGIDTEAFF. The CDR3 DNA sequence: TGTGCCAGCAACATACGGTGGGGGACAGGGATTGACACTGAAGCTTTCTTT.